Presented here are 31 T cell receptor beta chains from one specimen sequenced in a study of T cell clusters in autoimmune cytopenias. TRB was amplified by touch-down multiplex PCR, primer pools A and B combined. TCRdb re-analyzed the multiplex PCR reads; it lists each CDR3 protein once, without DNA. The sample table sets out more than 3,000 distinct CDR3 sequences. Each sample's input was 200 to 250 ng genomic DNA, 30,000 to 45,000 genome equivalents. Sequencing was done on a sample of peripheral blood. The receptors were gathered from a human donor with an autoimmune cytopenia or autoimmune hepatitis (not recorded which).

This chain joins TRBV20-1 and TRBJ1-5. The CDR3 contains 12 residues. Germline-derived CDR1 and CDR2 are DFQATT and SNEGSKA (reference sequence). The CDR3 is CSARGSNQPQHF.

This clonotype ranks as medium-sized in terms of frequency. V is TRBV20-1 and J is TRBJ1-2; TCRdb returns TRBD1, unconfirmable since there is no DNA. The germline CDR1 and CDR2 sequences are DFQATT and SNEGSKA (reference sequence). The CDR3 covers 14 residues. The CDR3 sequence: CSAGRTGTGSGYTF.

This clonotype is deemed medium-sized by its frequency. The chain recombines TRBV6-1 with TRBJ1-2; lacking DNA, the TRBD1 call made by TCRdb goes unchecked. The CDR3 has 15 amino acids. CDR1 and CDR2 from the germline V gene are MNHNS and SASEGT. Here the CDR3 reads CASRDGTGVGYGYTF.

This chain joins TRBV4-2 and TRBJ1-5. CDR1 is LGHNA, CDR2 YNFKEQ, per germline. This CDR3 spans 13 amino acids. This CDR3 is CASSVRIDQPQHF.

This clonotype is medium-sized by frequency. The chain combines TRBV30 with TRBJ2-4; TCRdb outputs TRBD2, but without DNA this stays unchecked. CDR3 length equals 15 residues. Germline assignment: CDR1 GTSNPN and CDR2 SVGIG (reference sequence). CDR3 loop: CAWTSWEQAKNIQYF.

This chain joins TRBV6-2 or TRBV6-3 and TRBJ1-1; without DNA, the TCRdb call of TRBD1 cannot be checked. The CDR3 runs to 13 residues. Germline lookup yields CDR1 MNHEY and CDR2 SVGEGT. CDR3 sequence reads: CASSYVGGGEAFF.

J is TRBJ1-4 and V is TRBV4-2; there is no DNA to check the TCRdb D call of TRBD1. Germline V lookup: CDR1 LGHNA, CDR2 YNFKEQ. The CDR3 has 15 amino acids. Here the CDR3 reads CASSRDRGFNEKLFF.

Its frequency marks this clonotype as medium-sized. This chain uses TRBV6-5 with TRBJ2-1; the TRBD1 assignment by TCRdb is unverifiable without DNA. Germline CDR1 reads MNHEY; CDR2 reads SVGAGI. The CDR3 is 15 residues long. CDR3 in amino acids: CASSLRQGNYNEQFF.

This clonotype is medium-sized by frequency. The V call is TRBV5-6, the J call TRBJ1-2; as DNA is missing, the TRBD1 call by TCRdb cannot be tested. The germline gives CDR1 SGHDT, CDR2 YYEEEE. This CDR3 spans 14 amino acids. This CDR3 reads CASSLGTGAYGYTF.

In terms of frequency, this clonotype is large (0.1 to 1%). CDR3: CSAPSQGTEAFF. V is TRBV29-1 and J is TRBJ1-1; the D gene TCRdb calls, TRBD1, cannot be checked with no DNA. The CDR3 runs 12 residues. Germline assignment: CDR1 SQVTM and CDR2 ANQGSEA. The variable domain in full, completed from reference TRBV29-1 and TRBJ1-1, reads SAVISQKPSRDICQRGTSLTIQCQVDSQVTMMFWYRQQPGQSLTLIATANQGSEATYESGFVIDKFPISRPNLTFSTLTVSNMSPEDSSIYLCSAPSQGTEAFFGQGTRLTVV.

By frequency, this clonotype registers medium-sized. CDR3 in amino acids: CASSYSTGTNYYEQYF. V is TRBV6-5 and J is TRBJ2-7; the D call from TCRdb, TRBD1, cannot be confirmed without DNA. The CDR3 spans 16 residues. Germline V lookup: CDR1 MNHEY, CDR2 SVGAGI.

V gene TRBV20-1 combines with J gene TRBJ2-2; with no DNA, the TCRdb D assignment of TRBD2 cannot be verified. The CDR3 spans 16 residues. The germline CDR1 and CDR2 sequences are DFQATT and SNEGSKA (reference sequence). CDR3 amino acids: CSARDKTRSDTGELFF.

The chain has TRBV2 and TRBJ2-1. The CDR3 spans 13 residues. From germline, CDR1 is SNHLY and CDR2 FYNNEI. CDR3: CASGLNSYNEQFF.

CDR3 sequence: CATSEQGRTQPQHF. The gene calls are TRBV24-1 and TRBJ1-5; TCRdb calls TRBD1, which cannot be checked without DNA. The CDR3 loop spans 14 amino acids. CDR1 and CDR2 from the germline V gene are KGHDR and SFDVKD.

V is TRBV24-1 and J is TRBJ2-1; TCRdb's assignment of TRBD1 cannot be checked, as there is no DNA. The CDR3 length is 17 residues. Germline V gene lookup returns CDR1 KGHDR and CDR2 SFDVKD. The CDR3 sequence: CATSRTGFGVSYNEQFF.

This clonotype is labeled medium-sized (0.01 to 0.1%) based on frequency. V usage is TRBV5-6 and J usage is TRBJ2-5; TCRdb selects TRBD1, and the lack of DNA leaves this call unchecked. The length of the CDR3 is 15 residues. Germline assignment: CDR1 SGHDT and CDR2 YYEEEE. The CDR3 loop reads CASSQQGARRETQYF.

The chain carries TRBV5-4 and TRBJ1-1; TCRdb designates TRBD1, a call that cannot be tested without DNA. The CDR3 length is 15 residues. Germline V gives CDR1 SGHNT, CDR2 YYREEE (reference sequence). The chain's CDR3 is CASSLPGLGDTEAFF.

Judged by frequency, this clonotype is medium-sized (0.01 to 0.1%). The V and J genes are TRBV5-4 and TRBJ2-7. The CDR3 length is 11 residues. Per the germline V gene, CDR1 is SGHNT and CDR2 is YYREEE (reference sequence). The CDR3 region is CASRLSYEQYF.

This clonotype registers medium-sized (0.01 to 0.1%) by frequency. CDR3: CASSPRGTYEQYF. The chain couples TRBV6-2 or TRBV6-3 to TRBJ2-7; TCRdb's D call of TRBD1 is untestable without DNA. The CDR3 has 13 amino acids. Germline V gene sequence: CDR1 MNHEY, CDR2 SVGEGT.

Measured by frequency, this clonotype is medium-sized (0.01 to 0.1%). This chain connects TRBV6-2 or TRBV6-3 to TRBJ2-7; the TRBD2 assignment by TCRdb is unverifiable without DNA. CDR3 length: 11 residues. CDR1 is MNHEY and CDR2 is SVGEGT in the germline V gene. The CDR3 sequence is CASRRVYEQYF.

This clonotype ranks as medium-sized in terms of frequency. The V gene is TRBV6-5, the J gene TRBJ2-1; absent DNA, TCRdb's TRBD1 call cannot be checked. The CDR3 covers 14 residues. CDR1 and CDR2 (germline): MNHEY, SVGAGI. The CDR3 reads CASSKGDPLNEQFF.

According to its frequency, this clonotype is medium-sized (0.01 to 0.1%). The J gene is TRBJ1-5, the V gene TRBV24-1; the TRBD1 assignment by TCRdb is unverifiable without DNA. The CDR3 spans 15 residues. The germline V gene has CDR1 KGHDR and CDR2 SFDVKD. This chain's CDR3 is CATSVGGLSNQPQHF.

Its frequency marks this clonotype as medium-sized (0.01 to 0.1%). CDR3 residues: CASSSPGSTSEQYF. The chain links TRBV6-2 or TRBV6-3 to TRBJ2-7; TCRdb's D gene call, TRBD2, goes unchecked for lack of DNA. Looked up from germline, CDR1 is MNHEY and CDR2 is SVGEGT. This CDR3 is built from 14 residues.

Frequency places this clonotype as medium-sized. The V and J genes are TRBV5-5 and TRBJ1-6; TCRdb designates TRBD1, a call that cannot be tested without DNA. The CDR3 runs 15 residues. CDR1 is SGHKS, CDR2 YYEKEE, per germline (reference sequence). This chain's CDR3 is CASSPLEGKGPPLHF.

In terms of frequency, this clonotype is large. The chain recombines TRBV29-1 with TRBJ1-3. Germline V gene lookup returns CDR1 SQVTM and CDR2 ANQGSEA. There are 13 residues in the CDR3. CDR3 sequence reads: CSAIQQGSNTIYF.

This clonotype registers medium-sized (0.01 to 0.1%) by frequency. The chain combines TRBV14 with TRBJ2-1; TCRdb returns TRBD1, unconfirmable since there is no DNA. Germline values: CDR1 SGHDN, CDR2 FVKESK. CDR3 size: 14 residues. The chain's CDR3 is CASSKWDSFNEQFF.

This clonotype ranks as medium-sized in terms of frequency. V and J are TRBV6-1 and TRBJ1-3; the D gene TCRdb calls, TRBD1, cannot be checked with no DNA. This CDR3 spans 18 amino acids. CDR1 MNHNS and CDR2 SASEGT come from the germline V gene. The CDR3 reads CASSEAALRPSSGNTIYF.

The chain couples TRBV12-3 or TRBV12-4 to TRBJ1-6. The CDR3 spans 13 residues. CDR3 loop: CASSFNPKSPLHF.

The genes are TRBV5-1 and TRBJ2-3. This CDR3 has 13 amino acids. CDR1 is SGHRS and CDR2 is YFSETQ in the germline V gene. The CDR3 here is CASSLERSDTQYF.

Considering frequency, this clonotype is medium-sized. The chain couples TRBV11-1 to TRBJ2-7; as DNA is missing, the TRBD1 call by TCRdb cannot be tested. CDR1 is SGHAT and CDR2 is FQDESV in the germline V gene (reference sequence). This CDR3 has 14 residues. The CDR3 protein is CASSTDRIRNEQYF. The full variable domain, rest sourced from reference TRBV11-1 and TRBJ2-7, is EAEVAQSPRYKITEKSQAVAFWCDPISGHATLYWYRQILGQGPELLVQFQDESVVDDSQLPKDRFSAERLKGVDSTLKIQPAELGDSAMYLCASSTDRIRNEQYFGPGTRLTVT.

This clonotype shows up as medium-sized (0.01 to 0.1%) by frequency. CDR3 residues: CSVEETAGVEQYF. The chain uses TRBV29-1 and TRBJ2-7; TCRdb picks TRBD1, but there is no DNA to check that call. Germline lookup yields CDR1 SQVTM and CDR2 ANQGSEA. The CDR3 spans 13 residues.